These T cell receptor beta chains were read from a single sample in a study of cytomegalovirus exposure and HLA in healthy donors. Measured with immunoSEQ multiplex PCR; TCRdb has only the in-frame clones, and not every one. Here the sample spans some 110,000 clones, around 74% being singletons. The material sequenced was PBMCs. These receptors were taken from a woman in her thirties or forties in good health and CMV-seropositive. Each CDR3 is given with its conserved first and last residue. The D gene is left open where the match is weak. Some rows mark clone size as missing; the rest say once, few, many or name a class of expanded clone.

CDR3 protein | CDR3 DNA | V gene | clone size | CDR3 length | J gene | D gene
CASSPTGTGYGETQYF | TGTGCCAGCAGTCCAACCGGGACAGGGTACGGAGAGACCCAGTACTTC | TRBV28 | - | 16 | TRBJ2-5 | TRBD1
CASSLEGRSGHRNIQYF | TGCGCCAGCAGCTTGGAGGGTCGTTCAGGGCATAGAAACATTCAGTACTTC | TRBV5-1 | - | 17 | TRBJ2-4 | -
CAINRLAGGRETQYF | TGTGCCATCAACCGACTAGCGGGGGGCCGGGAGACCCAGTACTTC | TRBV10-3 | - | 15 | TRBJ2-5 | TRBD2
CASSTTGSSYEQYF | TGTGCCAGCAGCACCACCGGGAGCTCCTACGAGCAGTACTTC | TRBV11-2 | - | 14 | TRBJ2-7 | -
CASSFGAGGNYGYTF | TGTGCCAGCAGTTTTGGGGCAGGGGGCAACTATGGCTACACCTTC | TRBV6-6 | - | 15 | TRBJ1-2 | TRBD1
CASSLKGTSDSPLHF | TGTGCCAGCAGCCTAAAGGGGACTTCTGATTCACCCCTCCACTTT | TRBV7-9 | - | 15 | TRBJ1-6 | -
CASSGGVQGGSWETQYF | TGCGCCAGCAGCGGTGGGGTCCAGGGGGGAAGTTGGGAGACCCAGTACTTC | TRBV5-1 | - | 17 | TRBJ2-5 | -
CAGGAGGGTEAFF | TGTGCCGGGGGGGCAGGGGGCGGAACTGAAGCTTTCTTT | TRBV7-9 | once | 13 | TRBJ1-1 | TRBD1
CASSSLGLREGDEQFF | TGTGCCAGCAGTTCCCTGGGTCTGCGGGAGGGCGATGAGCAGTTCTTC | TRBV27 | - | 16 | TRBJ2-1 | TRBD2
CASSEGQGAFEKLFF | TGCGCCAGCAGTGAGGGGCAGGGGGCTTTTGAAAAACTGTTTTTT | TRBV10-2 | - | 15 | TRBJ1-4 | TRBD1
CASLPWGGETQYF | TGTGCCAGCCTCCCTTGGGGGGGGGAGACCCAGTACTTC | TRBV27 | - | 13 | TRBJ2-5 | TRBD2
CASSVEGGGSPLHF | TGTGCCAGCAGCGTAGAAGGGGGTGGGTCACCCCTCCACTTT | TRBV9 | once | 14 | TRBJ1-6 | -
CASSTRQSSYNEQFF | TGTGCCAGCAGCACTAGGCAGAGCTCCTACAATGAGCAGTTCTTC | TRBV11-3 | - | 15 | TRBJ2-1 | -
CASSQSRDRTAQPQHF | TGTGCCAGCAGCCAATCTCGGGACAGAACGGCTCAGCCCCAGCATTTT | TRBV4-2 | few | 16 | TRBJ1-5 | TRBD1
CASSQGTSGGMETQYF | TGCGCCAGCAGCCAAGGGACTAGCGGGGGAATGGAGACCCAGTACTTC | TRBV4-1 | few | 16 | TRBJ2-5 | TRBD2
CASTSPGWDNSPLHF | TGTGCCAGCACCTCTCCGGGATGGGATAATTCACCCCTCCACTTT | TRBV7-9 | - | 15 | TRBJ1-6 | -
CATQRQGASNQPQHF | TGCGCCACTCAAAGACAGGGGGCGAGCAATCAGCCCCAGCATTTT | TRBV10-2 | - | 15 | TRBJ1-5 | TRBD1
CASSLGADRESQPQHF | TGCGCCAGCAGCTTGGGGGCGGACAGGGAGAGCCAGCCCCAGCATTTT | TRBV5-1 | - | 16 | TRBJ1-5 | TRBD1
CASSSPPLGGSTKRTQYF | TGTGCCAGCAGCTCCCCACCATTGGGAGGGTCCACCAAGAGGACCCAGTACTTC | TRBV11-1 | few | 18 | TRBJ2-5 | TRBD2
CASSLRQGNTEAFF | TGTGCCAGCAGTTTGCGACAGGGGAACACTGAAGCTTTCTTT | TRBV27 | - | 14 | TRBJ1-1 | TRBD1
CAISRGRTGTNEKLFF | TGTGCCATCTCCCGAGGGAGGACCGGGACGAATGAAAAACTGTTTTTT | TRBV10-3 | - | 16 | TRBJ1-4 | -
CASSVGGGGEKLFF | TGTGCCAGCAGCGTCGGAGGGGGCGGTGAAAAACTGTTTTTT | TRBV9 | - | 14 | TRBJ1-4 | TRBD1
CASSSRDPYGYTF | TGTGCCAGCAGCTCGAGGGATCCCTATGGCTACACCTTC | TRBV5-4 | - | 13 | TRBJ1-2 | -
CASSLDRGLLYNEQFF | TGTGCCAGCAGCTTAGACAGGGGCCTACTTTACAATGAGCAGTTCTTC | TRBV5-6 | - | 16 | TRBJ2-1 | TRBD1
CASRAGTDEQYF | TGTGCCAGCAGAGCTGGGACAGACGAGCAGTACTTC | TRBV6-5 | - | 12 | TRBJ2-7 | TRBD1
CASGGRAGADTQYF | TGTGCCAGCGGGGGGAGGGCCGGGGCAGATACGCAGTATTTT | TRBV2 | - | 14 | TRBJ2-3 | TRBD2